A selection of T cell receptor beta chains follows, all from one sample in a study of CD8+CD57+ T cells in acquired aplastic anemia. TCRdb re-derived calls from the reads in MiXCR, one entry per CDR3 protein. There are 100,000 to 150,000 distinct CDR3 sequences in the sample; about 46% occur only once, and 2% to 3% lies in the top ten. The sample taken for sequencing was sorted CD4+, CD8+, or CD8+CD57+ T cells (not recorded which) from PBMCs. The receptors here all came from a human donor in good health, serving as a control. The CDR3 runs from the conserved cysteine through the conserved F or W. A D gene is named only where the DNA matches it firmly. Part of the rows lack a size; the others show once, few, many or a class for expanded clones.

TRBD1 | . | TRBJ2-7 | TRBV2 | 14 | CASSRPGQDDGQYF | TGTGCCAGCAGTCGCCCGGGACAGGATGATGGGCAGTACTTC
. | . | TRBJ1-1 | TRBV2 | 14 | CASSERTANTEAFF | TGTGCCAGCAGTGAGAGGACAGCGAACACTGAAGCTTTCTTT
TRBD1 | . | TRBJ1-5 | TRBV30 | 15 | CAWDPTQGALQPQHF | TGTGCCTGGGACCCCACACAGGGGGCGCTTCAGCCCCAGCATTTT
. | many | TRBJ2-1 | TRBV20-1 | 10 | CSAFQYGQFF | TGCAGTGCTTTTCAATATGGGCAGTTCTTC
. | once | TRBJ2-7 | TRBV20-1 | 11 | CSARGSDEQYF | TGCAGTGCTAGGGGTTCGGACGAGCAGTACTTC
. | . | TRBJ2-1 | TRBV10-3 | 13 | CAIHGQSNNEQFF | TGTGCCATCCACGGACAGAGCAACAATGAGCAGTTCTTC
TRBD1 | . | TRBJ1-5 | TRBV7-2 | 14 | CASSLGDRVRPQHF | TGTGCCAGCAGCTTGGGGGACAGGGTAAGGCCCCAGCATTTT
TRBD2 | many | TRBJ2-3 | TRBV5-5 | 15 | CASSLQRGGLDTQYF | TGTGCCAGCAGCTTGCAGCGGGGGGGCCTGGATACGCAGTATTTT
. | . | TRBJ1-2 | TRBV12-5 | 15 | CASGAPGRDTYGYTF | TGTGCTAGTGGTGCCCCGGGGAGGGATACCTATGGCTACACCTTC
TRBD1 | many | TRBJ1-5 | TRBV19 | 19 | CASSISLRTTGRANQPQHF | TGTGCCAGTAGTATAAGTCTGAGAACGACAGGGAGGGCGAATCAGCCCCAGCATTTT
. | . | TRBJ2-5 | TRBV29-1 | 11 | CSRGYQETQYF | TGCAGCCGTGGGTACCAAGAGACCCAGTACTTC
. | few | TRBJ1-2 | TRBV10-3 | 14 | CAISERGSDYGYTF | TGTGCCATCAGTGAGCGGGGTAGCGACTATGGCTACACCTTC
. | . | TRBJ1-1 | TRBV2 | 12 | CASSESSTEAFF | TGTGCCAGCAGTGAGAGTAGCACTGAAGCTTTCTTT
TRBD1 | many | TRBJ1-5 | TRBV19 | 18 | CASSMPPRTGGLNQPQHF | TGTGCCAGTAGTATGCCCCCCCGGACAGGGGGCCTCAATCAGCCCCAGCATTTT
. | . | TRBJ2-2 | TRBV3-1 | 14 | CASSLRLAAGELFF | TGTGCCAGCAGCCTCAGACTTGCCGCCGGGGAGCTGTTTTTT
TRBD1 | few | TRBJ2-7 | TRBV2 | 11 | CASSLAGTGHF | TGTGCCAGCAGCTTGGCCGGGACAGGGCACTTC
TRBD1 | many | TRBJ2-7 | TRBV11-2 | 14 | CASSLTGVAYEQYF | TGTGCCAGCAGCTTGACAGGGGTAGCCTACGAGCAGTACTTC
. | . | TRBJ1-2 | TRBV3-1 | 17 | CASSQGLAGGLNYGYTF | TGTGCCAGCAGCCAAGGACTAGCGGGGGGGCTGAACTATGGCTACACCTTC
. | many | TRBJ2-3 | TRBV7-6 | 16 | CASSLGVGRTTDTQYF | TGTGCCAGCAGCTTGGGGGTGGGCAGAACGACAGATACGCAGTATTTT
TRBD2 | . | TRBJ2-1 | TRBV7-7 | 16 | CASSLSLAGGLNEQFF | TGTGCCAGCAGCTTATCCCTAGCGGGGGGGCTGAATGAGCAGTTCTTC
TRBD2 | many | TRBJ2-3 | TRBV7-8 | 15 | CASSPWTSSTDTQYF | TGTGCCAGCAGCCCTTGGACTAGTAGCACAGATACGCAGTATTTT
. | many | TRBJ1-1 | TRBV2 | 14 | CASSEGTENTEAFF | TGTGCCAGCAGTGAAGGGACAGAGAACACTGAAGCTTTCTTT
TRBD2 | few | TRBJ2-1 | TRBV10-1 | 16 | CASSDKGLAGTNEQFF | TGCGCCAGCAGTGACAAAGGGCTAGCGGGAACCAATGAGCAGTTCTTC
TRBD2 | . | TRBJ2-7 | TRBV15 | 17 | CATSRAGLAGGPGEQYF | TGTGCCACCAGCAGGGCAGGACTAGCGGGAGGGCCCGGCGAGCAGTACTTC
TRBD1 | few | TRBJ1-1 | TRBV2 | 14 | CASTSGQGYTEAFF | TGTGCCAGCACCTCCGGACAGGGGTATACTGAAGCTTTCTTT
TRBD1 | . | TRBJ2-7 | TRBV29-1 | 13 | CSVGRQGSYKQYF | TGCAGCGTTGGGAGACAGGGGTCCTACAAGCAGTACTTC
TRBD1 | many | TRBJ1-4 | TRBV20-1 | 13 | CSATDRGNEKLFF | TGCAGTGCGACCGACAGGGGGAATGAAAAACTGTTTTTT
. | few | TRBJ2-3 | TRBV9 | 14 | CASSAGTSTDTQYF | TGTGCCAGCAGCGCCGGGACTAGCACAGATACGCAGTATTTT
TRBD1 | . | TRBJ1-5 | TRBV2 | 14 | CASSAGQGVQPQHF | TGTGCCAGCAGCGCGGGACAGGGGGTTCAGCCCCAGCATTTT
TRBD1 | . | TRBJ1-4 | TRBV25-1 | 15 | CASSDGGGDNEKLFF | TGTGCCAGCAGTGACGGAGGGGGCGATAATGAAAAACTGTTTTTT
TRBD1 | few | TRBJ1-1 | TRBV15 | 15 | CATSRGQVLNTEAFF | TGTGCCACCAGCAGGGGACAGGTGTTGAACACTGAAGCTTTCTTT
. | . | TRBJ1-6 | TRBV20-1 | 14 | CSARDLSDNSPLHF | TGCAGTGCTAGAGATCTATCTGATAATTCACCCCTCCACTTT
. | many | TRBJ2-7 | TRBV18 | 13 | CASSPADFAEQYF | TGTGCCAGCTCACCAGCCGACTTCGCCGAGCAGTACTTC
. | many | TRBJ1-2 | TRBV20-1 | 13 | CSARDTAYYGYTF | TGCAGTGCTAGAGATACGGCGTACTATGGCTACACCTTC
. | . | TRBJ2-7 | TRBV2 | 12 | CASRRISYEQYF | TGTGCCAGCCGACGAATCTCCTACGAGCAGTACTTC
. | many | TRBJ2-7 | TRBV11-1 | 16 | CASSLGFRGQGYEQYF | TGTGCCAGCAGCCTAGGGTTCAGGGGTCAAGGCTACGAGCAGTACTTC
. | few | TRBJ2-5 | TRBV30 | 13 | CAWSMGPQETQYF | TGTGCCTGGAGTATGGGACCACAAGAGACCCAGTACTTC
. | . | TRBJ2-5 | TRBV7-9 | 11 | CASRRSENQYF | TGTGCCAGCAGGCGGAGTGAGAACCAGTACTTC
. | many | TRBJ2-3 | TRBV7-9 | 18 | CASSSSRRDPSKADTQYF | TGTGCCAGCAGCTCTTCCCGGAGGGACCCCTCGAAGGCAGATACGCAGTATTTT
TRBD1 | . | TRBJ2-7 | TRBV10-3 | 15 | CAISAPGQGAHEQYF | TGTGCCATCAGTGCCCCGGGACAGGGGGCCCACGAGCAGTACTTC
TRBD1 | . | TRBJ2-1 | TRBV24-1 | 14 | CATSVRQGANEQFF | TGTGCCACCAGCGTCAGACAGGGGGCCAATGAGCAGTTCTTC
. | . | TRBJ2-7 | TRBV20-1 | 15 | CSARGLGGPSYEQYF | TGCAGTGCTAGAGGATTAGGCGGGCCTTCCTACGAGCAGTACTTC
. | many | TRBJ1-5 | TRBV20-1 | 15 | CSARPADLSNQPQHF | TGCAGTGCTAGACCCGCGGACCTTAGCAATCAGCCCCAGCATTTT
TRBD2 | . | TRBJ2-7 | TRBV7-2 | 15 | CASSSPGLASHEQYF | TGTGCCAGCAGCTCTCCGGGACTAGCTAGCCACGAGCAGTACTTC
. | . | TRBJ2-7 | TRBV7-2 | 15 | CASSSSGGQNYEQYF | TGTGCCAGCAGCTCTTCCGGGGGCCAAAACTACGAGCAGTACTTC
. | . | TRBJ1-5 | TRBV19 | 16 | CASSIGVRGRNWPQHF | TGTGCCAGTAGTATAGGGGTCAGGGGACGCAATTGGCCCCAGCATTTT
. | many | TRBJ2-7 | TRBV20-1 | 15 | CSAGFLRGGAYEQYF | TGCAGTGCTGGGTTCCTTCGGGGCGGTGCCTACGAGCAGTACTTC
. | . | TRBJ2-3 | TRBV19 | 14 | CASSQQWSADTQYF | TGTGCCAGTAGCCAGCAGTGGAGCGCAGATACGCAGTATTTT